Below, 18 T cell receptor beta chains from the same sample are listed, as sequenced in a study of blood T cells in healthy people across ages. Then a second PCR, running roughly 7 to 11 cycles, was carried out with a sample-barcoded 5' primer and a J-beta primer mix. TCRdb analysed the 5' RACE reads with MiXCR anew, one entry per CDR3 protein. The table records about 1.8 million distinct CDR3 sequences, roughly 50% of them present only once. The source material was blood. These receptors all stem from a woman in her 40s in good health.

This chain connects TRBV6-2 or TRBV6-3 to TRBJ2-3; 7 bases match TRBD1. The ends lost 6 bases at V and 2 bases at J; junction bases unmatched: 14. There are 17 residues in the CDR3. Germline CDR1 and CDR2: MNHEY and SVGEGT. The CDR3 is CASSPTPGTANTDTQYF. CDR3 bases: TGTGCCAGCAGCCCTACTCCCGGGACAGCCAACACAGATACGCAGTATTTT.

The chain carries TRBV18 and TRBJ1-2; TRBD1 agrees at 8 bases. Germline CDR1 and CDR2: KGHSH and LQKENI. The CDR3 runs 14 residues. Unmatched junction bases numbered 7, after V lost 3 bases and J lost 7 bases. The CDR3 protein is CASSPTTGAGGYTF. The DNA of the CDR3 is TGTGCCAGCTCACCTACGACAGGGGCCGGTGGCTACACCTTC.

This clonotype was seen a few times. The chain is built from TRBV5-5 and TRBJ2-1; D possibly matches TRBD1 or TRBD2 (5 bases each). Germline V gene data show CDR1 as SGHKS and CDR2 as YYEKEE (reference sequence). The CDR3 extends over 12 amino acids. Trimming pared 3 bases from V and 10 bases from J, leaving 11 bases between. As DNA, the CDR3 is TGTGCCAGCAGCTGGGACCGTTGGGAGCAGTTCTTC. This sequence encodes CASSWDRWEQFF.

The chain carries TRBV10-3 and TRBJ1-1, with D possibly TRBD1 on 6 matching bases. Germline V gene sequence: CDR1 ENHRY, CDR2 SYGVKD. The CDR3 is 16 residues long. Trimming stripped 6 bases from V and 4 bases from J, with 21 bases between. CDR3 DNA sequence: TGTGCCATCAGGAGGGGGGTACAGGTCTCATCCACTGAAGCTTTCTTT. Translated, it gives CAIRRGVQVSSTEAFF.

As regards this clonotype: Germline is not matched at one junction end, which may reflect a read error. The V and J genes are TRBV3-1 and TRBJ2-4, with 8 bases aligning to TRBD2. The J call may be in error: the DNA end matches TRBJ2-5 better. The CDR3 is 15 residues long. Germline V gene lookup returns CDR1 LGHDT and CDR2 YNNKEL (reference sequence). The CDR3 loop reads CASTQVAGRGETQYF. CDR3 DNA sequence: TGTGCCAGCACCCAAGTAGCGGGGCGGGGAGAGACCCAGTACTTC.

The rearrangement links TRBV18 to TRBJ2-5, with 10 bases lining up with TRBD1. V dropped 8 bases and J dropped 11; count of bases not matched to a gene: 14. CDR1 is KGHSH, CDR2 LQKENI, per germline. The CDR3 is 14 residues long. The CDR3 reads CASDNRGTGDEQYF. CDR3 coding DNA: TGTGCCAGCGATAACCGCGGGACAGGGGATGAGCAGTACTTC.

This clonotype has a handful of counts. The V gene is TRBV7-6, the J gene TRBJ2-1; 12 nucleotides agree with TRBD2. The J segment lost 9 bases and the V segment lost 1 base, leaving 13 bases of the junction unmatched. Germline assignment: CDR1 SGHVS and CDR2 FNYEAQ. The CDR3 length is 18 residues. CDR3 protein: CASSLVASGGALLFEQFF. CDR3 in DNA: TGTGCCAGCAGCTTAGTGGCTAGCGGGGGGGCTCTGCTTTTTGAGCAGTTCTTC.

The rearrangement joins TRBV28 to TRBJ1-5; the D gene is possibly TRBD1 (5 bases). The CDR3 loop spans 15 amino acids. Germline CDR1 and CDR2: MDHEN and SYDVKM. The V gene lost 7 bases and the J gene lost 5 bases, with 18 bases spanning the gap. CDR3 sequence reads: CASNGCRAEDQPQHF. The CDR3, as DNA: TGTGCCAGCAACGGTTGCAGGGCTGAGGATCAGCCCCAGCATTTT. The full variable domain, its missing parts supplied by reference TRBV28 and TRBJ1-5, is DVKVTQSSRYLVKRTGEKVFLECVQDMDHENMFWYRQDPGLGLRLIYFSYDVKMKEKGDIPEGYSVSREKKERFSLILESASTNQTSMYLCASNGCRAEDQPQHFGDGTRLSIL.

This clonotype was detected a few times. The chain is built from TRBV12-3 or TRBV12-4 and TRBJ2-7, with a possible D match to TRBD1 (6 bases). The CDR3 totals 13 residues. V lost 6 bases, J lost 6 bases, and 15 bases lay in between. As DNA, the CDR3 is TGTGCCAGCAGCTCAACAGGGAAGGGCGAGCAGTACTTC. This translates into CASSSTGKGEQYF.

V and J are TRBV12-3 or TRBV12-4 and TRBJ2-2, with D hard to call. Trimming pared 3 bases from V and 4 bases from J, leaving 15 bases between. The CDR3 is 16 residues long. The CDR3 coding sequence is TGTGCCAGCAGTTTGTGGGGTAGTGGGGTCACCGGGGAGCTGTTTTTT. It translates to CASSLWGSGVTGELFF.

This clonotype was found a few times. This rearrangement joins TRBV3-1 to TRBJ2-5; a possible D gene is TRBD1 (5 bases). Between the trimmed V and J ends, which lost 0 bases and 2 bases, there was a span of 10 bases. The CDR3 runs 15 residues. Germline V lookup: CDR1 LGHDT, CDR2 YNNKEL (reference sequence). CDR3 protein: CASSQDRPGQETQYF. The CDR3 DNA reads TGTGCCAGCAGCCAAGATCGTCCAGGGCAAGAGACCCAGTACTTC.

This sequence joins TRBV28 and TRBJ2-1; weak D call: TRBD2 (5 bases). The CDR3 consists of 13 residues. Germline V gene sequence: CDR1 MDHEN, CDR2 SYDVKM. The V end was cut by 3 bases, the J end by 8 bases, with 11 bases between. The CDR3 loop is CASSFVGRDEQFF. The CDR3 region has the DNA TGTGCCAGCAGTTTTGTTGGGCGGGATGAGCAGTTCTTC. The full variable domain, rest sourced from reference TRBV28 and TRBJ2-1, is DVKVTQSSRYLVKRTGEKVFLECVQDMDHENMFWYRQDPGLGLRLIYFSYDVKMKEKGDIPEGYSVSREKKERFSLILESASTNQTSMYLCASSFVGRDEQFFGPGTRLTVL.

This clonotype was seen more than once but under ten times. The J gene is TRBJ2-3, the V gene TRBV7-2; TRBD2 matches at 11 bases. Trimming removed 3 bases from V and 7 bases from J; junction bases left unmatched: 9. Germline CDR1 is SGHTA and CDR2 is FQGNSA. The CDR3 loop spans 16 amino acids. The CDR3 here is CASSLGTSGAQNTQYF. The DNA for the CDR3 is TGTGCCAGCAGCTTGGGGACTAGCGGCGCACAAAATACGCAGTATTTT.

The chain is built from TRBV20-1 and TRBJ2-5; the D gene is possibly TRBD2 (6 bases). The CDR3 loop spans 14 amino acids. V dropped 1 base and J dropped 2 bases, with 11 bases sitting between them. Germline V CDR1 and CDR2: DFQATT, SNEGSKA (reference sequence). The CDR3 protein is CSARGRGRQETQYF. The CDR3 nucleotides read TGCAGTGCTAGAGGACGGGGGAGGCAAGAGACCCAGTACTTC.

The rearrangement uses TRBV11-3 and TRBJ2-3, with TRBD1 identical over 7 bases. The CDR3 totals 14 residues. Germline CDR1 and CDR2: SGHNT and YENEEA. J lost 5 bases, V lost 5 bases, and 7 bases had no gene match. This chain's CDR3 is CASSQGVLGDTQYF. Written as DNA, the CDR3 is TGTGCCAGCAGCCAGGGGGTATTGGGAGATACGCAGTATTTT.

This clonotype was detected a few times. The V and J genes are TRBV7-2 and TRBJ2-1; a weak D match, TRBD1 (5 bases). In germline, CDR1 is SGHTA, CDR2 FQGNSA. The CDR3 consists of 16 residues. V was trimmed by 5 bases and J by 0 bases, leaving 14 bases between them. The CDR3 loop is CASSLQVLSSYNEQFF. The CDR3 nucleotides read TGTGCCAGCAGCCTACAGGTACTTAGCTCCTACAATGAGCAGTTCTTC.

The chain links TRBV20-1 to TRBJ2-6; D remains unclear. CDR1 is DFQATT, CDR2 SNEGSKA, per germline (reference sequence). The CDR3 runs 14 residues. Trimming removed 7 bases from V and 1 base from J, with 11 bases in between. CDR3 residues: CSGGPGSGANVLTF. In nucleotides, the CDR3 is TGCAGTGGAGGTCCCGGATCTGGGGCCAACGTCCTGACTTTC.

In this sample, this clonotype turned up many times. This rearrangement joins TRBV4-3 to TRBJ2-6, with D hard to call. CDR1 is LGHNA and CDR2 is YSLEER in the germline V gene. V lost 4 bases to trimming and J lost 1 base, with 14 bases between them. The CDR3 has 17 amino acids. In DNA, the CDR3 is TGCGCCAGCAGCCCCGGGTCCGGGTTATCTGGGGCCAACGTCCTGACTTTC. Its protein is CASSPGSGLSGANVLTF.